These 10 T cell receptor beta chains originate from one sample sequenced in a study of shared clonotypes between healthy human individuals. Assay used: immunoSEQ multiplex PCR; TCRdb lists only in-frame clones, some missing. The repertoire has 450,000 to 500,000 clones, around 79% of them found once; the top ten carry roughly 12%. The material sequenced was PBMCs. These receptors all come from a woman aged 40-49 years in good health. Some clones in this sample may be carry-over from other donors' samples.

V is TRBV6-4 and J is TRBJ1-2; 7 bases align to TRBD1. CDR1 is MRHNA and CDR2 is SNTAGT in the germline V gene. V shed 6 bases and J 2 bases; nucleotides not matched to a gene: 3. The CDR3 runs to 13 residues. CDR3 sequence: CASRVRGNYGYTF. The CDR3 DNA reads as TGTGCCAGCAGGGTCAGGGGGAACTATGGCTACACCTTC.

This clone was found a few times. Other DNA sequences within the sample encode an identical CDR3. In nucleotides, the CDR3 is TGTGCCAGCAGTTTTGGTCGGGCCAGGCCTAACTACAATGAGCAGTTCTTC. Translation gives CASSFGRARPNYNEQFF. The chain has TRBV28 and TRBJ2-1; D uncertain. The ends were cut back, 3 bases at V and 3 bases at J, with 18 bases in the middle. The germline V gene encodes CDR1 MDHEN and CDR2 SYDVKM. The CDR3 is made up of 17 amino acids.

The chain is built from TRBV2 and TRBJ2-7; D possibly uses TRBD1 or TRBD2 (6 bases each). CDR3 size: 16 residues. From germline, CDR1 is SNHLY and CDR2 FYNNEI. Trimming left V 7 bases short and J 5 bases short, with 24 bases between. The CDR3 loop reads CASTRTGGGTINEQYF. The CDR3 bases are TGTGCCAGCACCAGAACCGGTGGAGGGACAATCAACGAGCAGTACTTC.

The rearrangement joins TRBV7-2 to TRBJ2-3, with TRBD2 identical over 12 bases. The CDR3 consists of 15 residues. V lost 4 bases and J lost 4; bases outside the gene matches: 3. CDR1 SGHTA and CDR2 FQGNSA come from the germline V gene. The CDR3 here is CASSYRLAGADTQYF. The CDR3 DNA reads TGTGCCAGCAGCTACCGACTAGCGGGAGCAGATACGCAGTATTTT.

The CDR3 nucleotides read TGCAGCGTTCTCAAACAGGTATCCTACGAGCAGTACTTC. This encodes CSVLKQVSYEQYF. The chain carries TRBV29-1 and TRBJ2-5, with a tentative D call TRBD1 (5 bases). Judging by the DNA end, TRBJ2-7 fits better; the J call may be wrong. The germline V gene encodes CDR1 SQVTM and CDR2 ANQGSEA. The CDR3 has 13 amino acids.

The chain joins TRBV5-1 to TRBJ2-2, with D tentatively TRBD1 (6 bases). Germline V gene data show CDR1 as SGHRS and CDR2 as YFSETQ. CDR3 length equals 14 residues. The V gene lost 6 bases and the J gene lost 1 base, with 10 bases spanning the gap. The CDR3 bases are TGCGCCAGCAACCCGACAGGGAACACCGGGGAGCTGTTTTTT. Its protein is CASNPTGNTGELFF.

The chain couples TRBV4-2 to TRBJ2-6; 7 bases fit TRBD1. This CDR3 spans 16 amino acids. Germline V lookup: CDR1 LGHNA, CDR2 YNFKEQ. Unmatched junction bases numbered 6, after V lost 5 bases and J lost 2 bases. The CDR3: CASSLAGGTGANVLTF. The DNA of the CDR3 is TGTGCCAGCAGCTTGGCAGGGGGAACTGGGGCCAACGTCCTGACTTTC.

This chain connects TRBV5-8 to TRBJ2-7; D gene unclear. V lost 3 bases and J lost 5, with 0 bases in between. This CDR3 has 9 residues. Per the germline V gene, CDR1 is SGHTS and CDR2 is YDEGEE. CDR3 sequence (DNA): TGTGCCAGCAGCTACGAGCAGTACTTC. Protein sequence: CASSYEQYF.

This rearrangement joins TRBV19 to TRBJ2-3, with D possibly matching TRBD2 (7 bases). CDR3 length: 15 amino acids. Looked up from germline, CDR1 is LNHDA and CDR2 is SQIVND (reference sequence). V was pared by 3 bases and J by 4 bases, with 14 bases between. The CDR3 region is CASSMGGAPSDTQYF. The CDR3 DNA follows: TGTGCCAGTAGTATGGGGGGGGCCCCATCAGATACGCAGTATTTT.

The chain employs TRBV9 and TRBJ1-5, with 12 bases identical to TRBD1. This CDR3 has 16 residues. The ends lost 3 bases at V and 5 bases at J; junction bases unmatched: 6. Germline V CDR1 and CDR2: SGDLS, YYNGEE. CDR3 residues: CASSEDGTGGDQPQHF. The CDR3 DNA reads as TGTGCCAGCAGCGAGGACGGGACAGGGGGCGATCAGCCCCAGCATTTT.